The 27 T cell receptor beta chains below come from one sample, sequenced in a study of T cell responses to AZD1222 COVID-19 vaccine. Measured with immunoSEQ multiplex PCR; TCRdb has only the in-frame clones, and not every one. The sample holds about 220,000 clones, roughly 91% seen once. Sample: peripheral blood, taken on day 0 of MenACWY control vaccination. The receptor source for this set is an adult in good health.

V and J are TRBV10-1 and TRBJ1-5, with 9 bases that match TRBD1. V shed 3 bases, J shed 2 bases, and the junction held 8 bases outside the gene matches. CDR1 and CDR2 (germline): WNHNN, SYGVQD (reference sequence). The CDR3 totals 17 residues. The CDR3 sequence: CASSDLYRDRGNQPQHF. CDR3 DNA sequence: TGCGCCAGCAGTGATCTATACCGGGACAGGGGCAATCAGCCCCAGCATTTT.

CDR3 residues: CASSNGLPSREKLFF. CDR3 in DNA: TGTGCCAGTAGTAACGGATTGCCCTCTCGTGAAAAACTGTTTTTT. This sequence joins TRBV19 and TRBJ1-4; no clear D gene. The CDR3 loop spans 15 amino acids. Germline assignment: CDR1 LNHDA and CDR2 SQIVND (reference sequence). The V end was cut by 4 bases, the J end by 7 bases, with 16 bases between.

The chain combines TRBV6-5 with TRBJ2-3; D gene ambiguous. This CDR3 comprises 12 residues. The germline V gene encodes CDR1 MNHEY and CDR2 SVGAGI. The V gene lost 4 bases and the J gene lost 6 bases, with 8 bases spanning the gap. CDR3 DNA: TGTGCCAGCAGTTCCACACGGGATACGCAGTATTTT. This encodes CASSSTRDTQYF.

This clone was seen a single time. The chain uses TRBV6-5 and TRBJ1-4, with 8 bases matching TRBD1. J lost 4 bases, V lost 6 bases, and 4 bases had no gene match. CDR3 length equals 14 residues. Germline CDR1 MNHEY, CDR2 SVGAGI. This CDR3 reads CASSQGAGNEKLFF. The CDR3 DNA reads as TGTGCCAGCAGCCAGGGGGCGGGTAATGAAAAACTGTTTTTT.

The genes are TRBV5-5 and TRBJ2-6, with unresolved D. The V end was cut by 0 bases, the J end by 4 bases, with 8 bases between. The CDR3 is 15 residues long. Germline V gene lookup returns CDR1 SGHKS and CDR2 YYEKEE (reference sequence). The CDR3, as DNA: TGTGCCAGCAGCTTGGTTGGCTCGGGGGCCAACGTCCTGACTTTC. As protein: CASSLVGSGANVLTF. Full variable domain (missing parts from reference TRBV5-5 and TRBJ2-6): DAGVTQSPTHLIKTRGQQVTLRCSPISGHKSVSWYQQVLGQGPQFIFQYYEKEERGRGNFPDRFSARQFPNYSSELNVNALLLGDSALYLCASSLVGSGANVLTFGAGSRLTVL.

On this clone: A junction boundary mismatches the germline segment, possibly from a read error. The genes are TRBV6-5 and TRBJ1-2; D unclear. The CDR3 has 11 residues. Per the germline V gene, CDR1 is MNHEY and CDR2 is SVGAGI. In nucleotides, the CDR3 is TGTGCCAGCAGTAACTCACAGAGGTACACCTTC. Translated: CASSNSQRYTF.

The chain has TRBV5-4 and TRBJ2-1, with D hard to call. The CDR3 runs to 17 residues. V lost 4 bases, J lost 5 bases, and 22 bases lay in between. Germline-derived CDR1 and CDR2 are SGHNT and YYREEE (reference sequence). The CDR3 here is CASSLGAKLGGNNEQFF. In DNA form, the CDR3 reads TGTGCCAGCAGCCTCGGAGCGAAGTTGGGTGGGAACAATGAGCAGTTCTTC.

V and J are TRBV11-2 and TRBJ2-2, with D unresolved. This CDR3 contains 15 residues. The germline CDR1 and CDR2 sequences are SGHAT and FQNNGV. V was shortened by 5 bases and J by 1 base, with 11 bases between the two germline ends. Here the CDR3 reads CASSRVPGNTGELFF. The CDR3 bases are TGTGCCAGCAGCCGCGTGCCGGGGAACACCGGGGAGCTGTTTTTT.

This sequence joins TRBV10-3 and TRBJ1-4; D gene uncertain. Trimming removed 4 bases from V and 8 bases from J, with 11 bases in between. Germline values: CDR1 ENHRY, CDR2 SYGVKD. This CDR3 has 13 residues. The CDR3 here is CAISALGGEKLFF. DNA for the CDR3: TGTGCCATCAGTGCGTTGGGAGGAGAAAAACTGTTTTTT.

The rearrangement joins TRBV7-2 to TRBJ1-2, with 8 positions matching TRBD1. CDR1 is SGHTA, CDR2 FQGNSA, per germline. The CDR3 has 18 amino acids. Trimming removed 4 bases from V and 7 bases from J; junction bases left unmatched: 20. CDR3 residues: CASSSHLFNGAGGIGYTF. The DNA of the CDR3 is TGTGCCAGCAGCTCCCACCTGTTTAATGGGGCAGGGGGCATTGGCTACACCTTC.

J is TRBJ2-3 and V is TRBV24-1, with TRBD2 identical over 8 bases. J gave up 1 base and V 10 bases, and 3 bases lay outside the gene matches. The CDR3 sequence is 13 residues long. From germline, CDR1 is KGHDR and CDR2 SFDVKD. CDR3 sequence (DNA): TGTGCCACGTCGGGGGGGGGCACAGATACGCAGTATTTT. Translating gives CATSGGGTDTQYF.

The DNA for the CDR3 is TGTGCCAGCAGCCAAGTAGGGGGTAGGGAGCCCCAGCATTTT. Translated, it gives CASSQVGGREPQHF. The J gene is TRBJ1-5, the V gene TRBV3-1 (or the pseudogene TRBV3-2); D is perhaps TRBD1 (6 bases). The CDR3 loop spans 14 amino acids. The V and J ends lost 1 base and 8 bases respectively, with 12 bases between them. In germline, CDR1 is LGHDT, CDR2 YNNKEL (reference sequence).

The CDR3 bases are TGTGCCATCAGTGGAGCCCAGGGACCAACCTACGAGCAGTACTTC. Its translation: CAISGAQGPTYEQYF. This rearrangement joins TRBV10-3 to TRBJ2-7; D may correspond to TRBD1 or TRBD2 (5 bases each). The CDR3 runs 15 residues. Between the trimmed V and J ends, which lost 4 bases and 2 bases, there was a span of 15 bases. Germline CDR1 reads ENHRY; CDR2 reads SYGVKD.

This clone came up once. CDR3 DNA sequence: TGTGCCAGCAGCCTGGGACAGGACCTAGGGGAGCTGTTTTTT. This translates into CASSLGQDLGELFF. The V gene is TRBV11-3, the J gene TRBJ2-2; TRBD1 aligns across 8 bases. Per the germline V gene, CDR1 is SGHNT and CDR2 is YENEEA. V trimming: 5 bases; J trimming: 8 bases; junction bases outside the gene matches: 7. The CDR3 is made up of 14 amino acids.

The chain is built from TRBV3-1 (or the pseudogene TRBV3-2) and TRBJ2-1; 14 nucleotides match TRBD2. Germline trimming cut 4 bases from V and 3 bases from J; bases unmatched to any gene: 5. This CDR3 is 17 amino acids long. CDR1 LGHDT and CDR2 YNNKEL come from the germline V gene (reference sequence). CDR3 in amino acids: CASSPRGLAGVYNEQFF. CDR3 nucleotide sequence: TGTGCCAGCAGCCCCCGGGGACTAGCGGGGGTCTACAATGAGCAGTTCTTC.

The chain's CDR3 is CASSRSGDTGQPQHF. In DNA form, the CDR3 reads TGCGCCAGCAGCCGATCAGGGGATACGGGTCAGCCCCAGCATTTT. The rearrangement uses TRBV5-1 and TRBJ1-5, with D possibly matching TRBD1 (6 bases). This CDR3 comprises 15 residues. The germline V gene encodes CDR1 SGHRS and CDR2 YFSETQ. The V and J ends lost 4 bases and 6 bases respectively, with 17 bases between them.

V gene TRBV6-1 combines with J gene TRBJ2-3; 12 nucleotides line up with TRBD2. CDR1 MNHNS and CDR2 SASEGT come from the germline V gene. The CDR3 sequence is 15 residues long. Trimming at V came to 2 bases and at J to 4 bases, leaving 1 base not matched to a gene. CDR3 in DNA: TGTGCCAGCAGTGAACTAGCGGGGGGGCCAGATACGCAGTATTTT. Translating it yields CASSELAGGPDTQYF.

The chain employs TRBV7-8 and TRBJ2-7, with 8 bases identical to TRBD2. The CDR3 is 15 amino acids. J lost 4 bases, V lost 5 bases, and 10 bases had no gene match. Germline V gives CDR1 SGHVS, CDR2 FQNEAQ. The CDR3: CASSPQGGGPYEQYF. The CDR3 nucleotides are TGTGCCAGCAGCCCCCAGGGCGGGGGGCCGTACGAGCAGTACTTC.

The rearrangement links TRBV19 to TRBJ1-2; possible D gene TRBD1, 5 bases. V gave up 0 bases and J gave up 6 bases, with 11 bases separating them. The germline CDR1 and CDR2 sequences are LNHDA and SQIVND (reference sequence). This CDR3 spans 14 amino acids. This chain's CDR3 is CASSIDRGRNGYTF. Here the CDR3 DNA reads TGTGCCAGTAGTATAGATCGGGGCAGGAATGGCTACACCTTC.

Turning to this clone: One end of the junction varies from germline; a read error may be responsible. The V and J genes are TRBV5-4 and TRBJ2-4, with TRBD2 matching over 7 bases. This CDR3 has 13 amino acids. Looked up from germline, CDR1 is SGHNT and CDR2 is YYREEE (reference sequence). The CDR3 loop is CASSLASGLEPQF. DNA of the CDR3: TGTGCCAGCAGCTTGGCCTCTGGACTAGAGCCACAGTTC.

The chain combines TRBV12-3 or TRBV12-4 with TRBJ1-1; 9 bases fit TRBD1. V lost 7 bases, J lost 6 bases, and 6 bases stayed unmatched. The CDR3 has 13 amino acids. CDR3 in amino acids: CASKGQGFPEAFF. Here the CDR3 DNA reads TGTGCCAGCAAGGGACAGGGTTTTCCTGAAGCTTTCTTT.

Only one count was recorded for this clone. The chain uses TRBV21-1 and TRBJ2-7; TRBD1 is the table's D call and was not checked against the DNA. TRBV21-1 is a pseudogene. There are 17 residues in the CDR3. CDR3 in DNA: TGTGCCAGCAGCAAAGGGACAGGGAGAGGAGGGTCCTACGAGCAGTACTTC. Its translation: CASSKGTGRGGSYEQYF.

This rearrangement joins TRBV9 to TRBJ1-3; D remains ambiguous. CDR1 and CDR2 (germline): SGDLS, YYNGEE. V shed 3 bases and J shed 2 bases, with 9 bases lying between them. The CDR3 sequence is 14 residues long. The CDR3 DNA reads TGTGCCAGCAGCGAGACCTATGCTGGAAACACCATATATTTT. Translation: CASSETYAGNTIYF.

V gene TRBV30 combines with J gene TRBJ2-7, with D perhaps matching TRBD1 (5 bases). This CDR3 region has 12 residues. Trimming cost V 2 bases and J 5 bases, with 10 bases left between them. Germline V gene sequence: CDR1 GTSNPN, CDR2 SVGIG (reference sequence). CDR3 amino acids: CAWSRQGNEQYF. Here the CDR3 DNA reads TGTGCCTGGAGTCGGCAGGGAAACGAGCAGTACTTC.

The chain uses TRBV3-1 (or the pseudogene TRBV3-2) and TRBJ2-1; D may match TRBD1 or TRBD2 (5 bases each). The CDR3 is 12 residues long. V dropped 4 bases and J dropped 16 bases, with 17 bases sitting between them. Germline V lookup: CDR1 LGHDT, CDR2 YNNKEL (reference sequence). In nucleotides, the CDR3 is TGTGCCAGCAGCCCCCTTGAGGGGCCGGGATTCTTC. This gives the protein CASSPLEGPGFF.

The chain joins TRBV27 to TRBJ1-5; a weak D match, TRBD1 (6 bases). This CDR3 contains 14 residues. Germline CDR1 MNHEY, CDR2 SMNVEV (reference sequence). The ends were cut back, 5 bases at V and 9 bases at J, with 17 bases in the middle. CDR3 in DNA: TGTGCCAGCAGTCCCCAGGGGCGGGATCGGCCCCAGCATTTT. It specifies CASSPQGRDRPQHF.

V gene TRBV12-5 combines with J gene TRBJ2-1, with 8 bases matching TRBD2. J lost 6 bases, V lost 2 bases, and 15 bases had no gene match. This CDR3 is 18 amino acids long. Germline CDR1 reads LGHNT; CDR2 reads FRNRAP. The CDR3: CASGLIYLGAGGPNEQFF. Here the CDR3 DNA reads TGTGCTAGTGGTTTGATTTATCTTGGGGCGGGGGGCCCCAATGAGCAGTTCTTC.